The rows below give T cell receptor beta chains drawn from one sample of a study of blood T cell repertoires in COVID-19. The table came from immunoSEQ multiplex PCR; TCRdb's copy has only in-frame clones and leaves some out. The sample lists about 280,000 clones, 86% occurring once. The sequencing sample was made of peripheral blood. The receptors originated from a man aged 35 to 55 with active or convalescent COVID-19. The CDR3 runs from the conserved cysteine through the conserved F or W. The D gene is left open where the match is weak. Rows give clone size only sometimes, using once, few, many, or a class for an expanded clone.

d_gene: TRBD1; v_gene: TRBV7-8; j_gene: TRBJ2-7; abundance: few; CDR3nt: TGTGCCAGCAGCTTCCCCGACAGGGTCGCGGAGCAGTACTTC; CDR3aa: CASSFPDRVAEQYF
d_gene: TRBD1; v_gene: TRBV2; j_gene: TRBJ1-3; abundance: few; CDR3nt: TGTGCCAGCGGACAGGGTGGGTCTGGAAACACCATATATTTT; CDR3aa: CASGQGGSGNTIYF
d_gene: NA; v_gene: TRBV9; j_gene: TRBJ1-2; abundance: NA; CDR3nt: TGTGCCAGCAGCGTAGGTACGACAAACTATGGCTACACCTTC; CDR3aa: CASSVGTTNYGYTF
d_gene: TRBD1; v_gene: TRBV5-5; j_gene: TRBJ2-1; abundance: NA; CDR3nt: TGTGCCAGCAGCTTCAGGGACAGGGGCAATGAGCAGTTCTTC; CDR3aa: CASSFRDRGNEQFF
d_gene: TRBD1; v_gene: TRBV6-6; j_gene: TRBJ1-2; abundance: NA; CDR3nt: TGTGCCAGCAGTTGGCGATGGACAGGGGATGGCGATGGCTACACCTTC; CDR3aa: CASSWRWTGDGDGYTF
d_gene: TRBD1; v_gene: TRBV7-3; j_gene: TRBJ1-1; abundance: NA; CDR3nt: TGTGCCAGCAGCCCCGGACAGGCTAACACTGAAGCTTTCTTT; CDR3aa: CASSPGQANTEAFF
d_gene: NA; v_gene: TRBV12-3/TRBV12-4; j_gene: TRBJ1-2; abundance: NA; CDR3nt: TGTGCCAGCAGTTCCGGGGACTATGGCTACACCTTC; CDR3aa: CASSSGDYGYTF
d_gene: TRBD1; v_gene: TRBV28; j_gene: TRBJ2-7; abundance: NA; CDR3nt: TGTGCCAGCATCTTAACCGGACAGGGGAGTTTCCACGAGCAGTACTTC; CDR3aa: CASILTGQGSFHEQYF
d_gene: TRBD1; v_gene: TRBV18; j_gene: TRBJ1-3; abundance: NA; CDR3nt: TGTGCCAGCTCACCAGGGACAGGGCATACGGATGACTCTGGAAACACCATATATTTT; CDR3aa: CASSPGTGHTDDSGNTIYF
d_gene: NA; v_gene: TRBV21-1; j_gene: TRBJ2-7; abundance: NA; CDR3nt: TGTGCCAGCAGCCCCCCGAGGCGGCCTATGGCCGAGCAGTACTTC; CDR3aa: CASSPPRRPMAEQYF
d_gene: TRBD1; v_gene: TRBV19; j_gene: TRBJ1-2; abundance: NA; CDR3nt: TGTGCCAGTAACCCGGACAGGGCACAAGGCTACACCTTC; CDR3aa: CASNPDRAQGYTF
d_gene: TRBD1; v_gene: TRBV19; j_gene: TRBJ2-3; abundance: once; CDR3nt: TGTGCCAGTAGTCCCGGACAGGGGTGGACAGATACGCAGTATTTT; CDR3aa: CASSPGQGWTDTQYF
d_gene: NA; v_gene: TRBV12-3/TRBV12-4; j_gene: TRBJ1-2; abundance: NA; CDR3nt: TGTGCCAGCACCCTGAGGACAAATCTTGGCTACACCTTC; CDR3aa: CASTLRTNLGYTF
d_gene: NA; v_gene: TRBV9; j_gene: TRBJ2-1; abundance: NA; CDR3nt: TGTGCCAGCAGCGACCAGGGGAATTCCTACAATGAGCAGTTCTTC; CDR3aa: CASSDQGNSYNEQFF
d_gene: NA; v_gene: TRBV30; j_gene: TRBJ1-4; abundance: NA; CDR3nt: TGTGCCTGGAGTGTTAGGGGCGGAAATGAAAAACTGTTTTTT; CDR3aa: CAWSVRGGNEKLFF
d_gene: TRBD1; v_gene: TRBV4-2; j_gene: TRBJ1-2; abundance: NA; CDR3nt: TGTGCCAGCAGCCAGTTAGCCCGGGACAGCGCTTTCTATGGCTACACCTTC; CDR3aa: CASSQLARDSAFYGYTF
d_gene: NA; v_gene: TRBV3-1/TRBV3-2; j_gene: TRBJ1-3; abundance: NA; CDR3nt: TGTGCCAGCAGCCCCCCTGGCAGAAACACCATATATTTT; CDR3aa: CASSPPGRNTIYF
d_gene: TRBD2; v_gene: TRBV3-1/TRBV3-2; j_gene: TRBJ2-5; abundance: once; CDR3nt: TGTGCCAGCAGCCCACTAGCGGAAGAGACCCAGTACTTC; CDR3aa: CASSPLAEETQYF
d_gene: NA; v_gene: TRBV11-2; j_gene: TRBJ2-5; abundance: NA; CDR3nt: TGTGCCAGCAGCTTCGCCGACGACAGGTACCAAGAGACCCAGTACTTC; CDR3aa: CASSFADDRYQETQYF
d_gene: NA; v_gene: TRBV6-5; j_gene: TRBJ2-7; abundance: once; CDR3nt: TGTGCCAGCAGTCACGGGCAGGGGCAAAACGAGCAGTACTTC; CDR3aa: CASSHGQGQNEQYF
d_gene: NA; v_gene: TRBV2; j_gene: TRBJ2-1; abundance: NA; CDR3nt: TGTGCCAGCAAAAAACAAAATCTTGGGCAGTTCTTC; CDR3aa: CASKKQNLGQFF
d_gene: NA; v_gene: TRBV25-1; j_gene: TRBJ1-5; abundance: NA; CDR3nt: TGTGCCAGCAGTGAATCTGGTCAGTTCAATCAGCCCCAGCATTTT; CDR3aa: CASSESGQFNQPQHF
d_gene: NA; v_gene: TRBV3-1/TRBV3-2; j_gene: TRBJ2-2; abundance: NA; CDR3nt: TGTGCCAGCAGCGGCCGGTGGTTGGGCTCCGGGGAGCTGTTTTTT; CDR3aa: CASSGRWLGSGELFF
d_gene: TRBD1; v_gene: TRBV6-4; j_gene: TRBJ2-2; abundance: NA; CDR3nt: TGTGCCACGAGACAGGGGACGAACACCGGGGAGCTGTTTTTT; CDR3aa: CATRQGTNTGELFF
d_gene: TRBD1; v_gene: TRBV28; j_gene: TRBJ2-7; abundance: NA; CDR3nt: TGTGCCAGCACGGACAGGGGCGACCACGAGCAGTACTTC; CDR3aa: CASTDRGDHEQYF
d_gene: NA; v_gene: TRBV4-1; j_gene: TRBJ2-2; abundance: few; CDR3nt: TGCGCCAGCAGCCATGAGCTTATCTCCACCGGGGAGCTGTTTTTT; CDR3aa: CASSHELISTGELFF
d_gene: NA; v_gene: TRBV6-1; j_gene: TRBJ2-2; abundance: NA; CDR3nt: TGTGCCAGCAGTTCGGTCGGGGAGCTGTTTTTT; CDR3aa: CASSSVGELFF
d_gene: TRBD1; v_gene: TRBV27; j_gene: TRBJ2-7; abundance: NA; CDR3nt: TGTGCCAGCAGTCCAGGACAGGGGTTTACCTACGAGCAGTACTTC; CDR3aa: CASSPGQGFTYEQYF
d_gene: TRBD1; v_gene: TRBV6-5; j_gene: TRBJ2-5; abundance: NA; CDR3nt: TGTGCCAGCAGGGGAGGACAGGGACGAGAGACCCAGTACTTC; CDR3aa: CASRGGQGRETQYF
d_gene: NA; v_gene: TRBV6-5; j_gene: TRBJ1-1; abundance: NA; CDR3nt: TGTGCCAGCATAGCGGGGATGGGTTTGGGCACTGAAGCTTTCTTT; CDR3aa: CASIAGMGLGTEAFF
d_gene: NA; v_gene: TRBV14; j_gene: TRBJ2-2; abundance: NA; CDR3nt: TGTGCCAGCAGCCCGGTAGCGGCGGGAACCGGGGAGCTGTTTTTT; CDR3aa: CASSPVAAGTGELFF
d_gene: TRBD1; v_gene: TRBV10-1; j_gene: TRBJ1-1; abundance: NA; CDR3nt: TGCGCCAGCAGGCCCGGGACAGAGAACACTGAAGCTTTCTTT; CDR3aa: CASRPGTENTEAFF
d_gene: TRBD1; v_gene: TRBV2; j_gene: TRBJ1-4; abundance: NA; CDR3nt: TGTGCCAGCAGTGAGACAGGGGGAGATGAAAAACTGTTTTTT; CDR3aa: CASSETGGDEKLFF
d_gene: TRBD2; v_gene: TRBV28; j_gene: TRBJ2-5; abundance: once; CDR3nt: TGTGCCAGCAGTTTGGGGCCGGGAGGGGGGAGCCAAGAGACCCAGTACTTC; CDR3aa: CASSLGPGGGSQETQYF
d_gene: TRBD2; v_gene: TRBV7-9; j_gene: TRBJ2-3; abundance: NA; CDR3nt: TGTGCCAGCCGGCAGGGAGGGTCAACAGATACGCAGTATTTT; CDR3aa: CASRQGGSTDTQYF
d_gene: TRBD1; v_gene: TRBV27; j_gene: TRBJ1-2; abundance: NA; CDR3nt: TGTGCCAGCAGTCCCAGGACAGGACCCAACTATGGCTACACCTTC; CDR3aa: CASSPRTGPNYGYTF
d_gene: TRBD1; v_gene: TRBV14; j_gene: TRBJ1-1; abundance: NA; CDR3nt: TGTGCCAGCAGCCAACCCCCCTCACAGGGGTCCTTTATGAACACTGAAGCTTTCTTT; CDR3aa: CASSQPPSQGSFMNTEAFF
d_gene: TRBD1; v_gene: TRBV3-1/TRBV3-2; j_gene: TRBJ2-1; abundance: NA; CDR3nt: TGTGCCAGCAGCCAACCCACGGTGAGGGGGCCACGTAAGCAGTTCTTC; CDR3aa: CASSQPTVRGPRKQFF
d_gene: TRBD1; v_gene: TRBV19; j_gene: TRBJ1-2; abundance: NA; CDR3nt: TGTGCCAGTAGTCAAGGACAGGGCAGAGTCTATGGCTACACCTTC; CDR3aa: CASSQGQGRVYGYTF
d_gene: NA; v_gene: TRBV5-4; j_gene: TRBJ2-7; abundance: NA; CDR3nt: TGTGCCAGCAGCTTGGAACCGGGGATTACCTACGAGCAGTACTTC; CDR3aa: CASSLEPGITYEQYF
d_gene: TRBD2; v_gene: TRBV24-1; j_gene: TRBJ2-1; abundance: NA; CDR3nt: TGTGCCACCAGTGTTTCTAGCGGGAAGTACAATGAGCAGTTCTTC; CDR3aa: CATSVSSGKYNEQFF
d_gene: TRBD2; v_gene: TRBV5-4; j_gene: TRBJ2-1; abundance: NA; CDR3nt: TGTGCCAGCAGTTTTGGGACTAGCGCCCACAATGAGCAGTTCTTC; CDR3aa: CASSFGTSAHNEQFF
d_gene: NA; v_gene: TRBV10-1; j_gene: TRBJ1-1; abundance: NA; CDR3nt: TGCGCCAGCAGTGGTGTGGCGAACACTGAAGCTTTCTTT; CDR3aa: CASSGVANTEAFF
d_gene: NA; v_gene: TRBV5-1; j_gene: TRBJ2-3; abundance: NA; CDR3nt: TGCGCCAGCAGCGTCAGGGCCGACACAGATACGCAGTATTTT; CDR3aa: CASSVRADTDTQYF
d_gene: NA; v_gene: TRBV6-5; j_gene: TRBJ2-7; abundance: NA; CDR3nt: TGTGCCAGCAGGGACTGGAGCTCCTACGAGCAGTACTTC; CDR3aa: CASRDWSSYEQYF
d_gene: NA; v_gene: TRBV7-9; j_gene: TRBJ1-1; abundance: NA; CDR3nt: TGTGCCAGCAGCTTAGAGGGGTATTTAGGCACTGAAGCTTTCTTT; CDR3aa: CASSLEGYLGTEAFF
d_gene: TRBD2; v_gene: TRBV15; j_gene: TRBJ2-1; abundance: NA; CDR3nt: TGTGCCACCAGCAGAGGGACTAGCAATGAGCAGTTCTTC; CDR3aa: CATSRGTSNEQFF
d_gene: TRBD2; v_gene: TRBV9; j_gene: TRBJ2-1; abundance: NA; CDR3nt: TGTGCCAGCAGCGTAGGGACTAGCGGGAGTTTACGGGAGCAGTTCTTC; CDR3aa: CASSVGTSGSLREQFF
d_gene: TRBD1; v_gene: TRBV27; j_gene: TRBJ1-2; abundance: NA; CDR3nt: TGTGCCAGCAGTCGGACAGGGACAGCTAACTATGGCTACACCTTC; CDR3aa: CASSRTGTANYGYTF
d_gene: NA; v_gene: TRBV25-1; j_gene: TRBJ1-1; abundance: NA; CDR3nt: TGTGCCAGCAGTGAAGGTCCGGGGATGAACACTGAAGCTTTCTTT; CDR3aa: CASSEGPGMNTEAFF
d_gene: NA; v_gene: TRBV4-1; j_gene: TRBJ2-7; abundance: NA; CDR3nt: TGCGCCAGCAGCCAAGAGGGATGGAGGCCCTACGAGCAGTACTTC; CDR3aa: CASSQEGWRPYEQYF
d_gene: NA; v_gene: TRBV7-9; j_gene: TRBJ2-5; abundance: few; CDR3nt: TGTGCCAGCAGCCCCTGGAGGACCAGGACGCCAGAGACCCAGTACTTC; CDR3aa: CASSPWRTRTPETQYF
d_gene: NA; v_gene: TRBV9; j_gene: TRBJ1-1; abundance: NA; CDR3nt: TGTGCCAGCAGCGTAGGGGGACATGAGAACACTGAAGCTTTCTTT; CDR3aa: CASSVGGHENTEAFF
d_gene: TRBD1; v_gene: TRBV27; j_gene: TRBJ1-6; abundance: NA; CDR3nt: TGTGCCAGCACACCGACAGGGGTTAATTCACCCCTCCACTTT; CDR3aa: CASTPTGVNSPLHF
d_gene: NA; v_gene: TRBV5-5; j_gene: TRBJ2-2; abundance: NA; CDR3nt: TGTGCCAGCAACTACGGCAACACCGGGGAGCTGTTTTTT; CDR3aa: CASNYGNTGELFF
d_gene: NA; v_gene: TRBV5-1; j_gene: TRBJ2-1; abundance: NA; CDR3nt: TGCGCCAGCAGCTTTGGGGGAGGCCCATCCTACAATGAGCAGTTCTTC; CDR3aa: CASSFGGGPSYNEQFF
d_gene: TRBD2; v_gene: TRBV9; j_gene: TRBJ2-2; abundance: NA; CDR3nt: TGTGCCAGCAGCGTAGCCCGGGGGGGGCGCCCTACCGGGGAGCTGTTTTTT; CDR3aa: CASSVARGGRPTGELFF
d_gene: NA; v_gene: TRBV2; j_gene: TRBJ1-2; abundance: NA; CDR3nt: TGTGCCAGTAGGACTGATTTTGTGAACTATGGCTACACCTTC; CDR3aa: CASRTDFVNYGYTF
d_gene: TRBD1; v_gene: TRBV24-1; j_gene: TRBJ1-2; abundance: NA; CDR3nt: TGTGCCACCAGTGATAAGGGGGCGCGTAGTATCTCGGATGGCTACACCTTC; CDR3aa: CATSDKGARSISDGYTF